This passage covers 21 T cell receptor beta chains from one sample sequenced in a study of T cell changes during pregnancy in multiple sclerosis. The data were produced by immunoSEQ multiplex PCR, yet TCRdb's version contains in-frame clones alone and is incomplete. The data contain some 60,000 clones, about 85% of them singletons. The sequencing used CD4+ T cells from peripheral blood mononuclear cells, collected in the third trimester of pregnancy. These receptor sequences come from a female donor with multiple sclerosis, enrolled in a pregnancy study.

The chain links TRBV30 to TRBJ1-5; 10 nucleotides line up with TRBD1. This CDR3 has 15 amino acids. Germline CDR1 is GTSNPN and CDR2 is SVGIG (reference sequence). The V gene end was trimmed by 2 bases and the J gene end by 5 bases; junction bases not matched to a gene: 6. CDR3 sequence reads: CAWSFPGQGDQPQHF. The CDR3 region has the DNA TGTGCCTGGAGTTTCCCAGGACAGGGGGATCAGCCCCAGCATTTT.

The CDR3 sequence: CASSLPRRWDSNYNEQFF. DNA for the CDR3: TGTGCCAGTAGTCTCCCCCGCCGATGGGACAGTAACTACAATGAGCAGTTCTTC. V is TRBV19 and J is TRBJ2-1; 7 positions match TRBD1. There are 18 residues in the CDR3. Unmatched junction bases numbered 16, after V lost 5 bases and J lost 3 bases. Germline V gives CDR1 LNHDA, CDR2 SQIVND (reference sequence).

CDR3 coding DNA: TGCGCCAGCAGCTTCGGACTAGCGGGAGTCAATGAGCAGTTCTTC. It translates to CASSFGLAGVNEQFF. V gene TRBV5-1 combines with J gene TRBJ2-1; 13 bases agree with TRBD2. The CDR3 is 15 amino acids. V was clipped by 2 bases and J by 6 bases; unmatched bases: 2. Germline CDR1 SGHRS, CDR2 YFSETQ.

V usage is TRBV27 and J usage is TRBJ1-2; D is unclear. Germline V gene sequence: CDR1 MNHEY, CDR2 SMNVEV (reference sequence). V was trimmed by 3 bases and J by 0 bases, leaving 5 bases between them. This CDR3 region has 13 residues. The CDR3 sequence: CASSFGTNYGYTF. DNA of the CDR3: TGTGCCAGCAGTTTTGGCACTAACTATGGCTACACCTTC.

V gene TRBV19 combines with J gene TRBJ1-2; 9 bases agree with TRBD1. J gave up 3 bases and V 10 bases, and 9 bases lay outside the gene matches. The germline V gene encodes CDR1 LNHDA and CDR2 SQIVND (reference sequence). The CDR3 is 14 residues long. CDR3 region: CATPTGGADYGYTF. The CDR3 DNA reads as TGTGCCACCCCTACAGGGGGCGCGGACTATGGCTACACCTTC. Full variable domain (remainder filled in from reference TRBV19 and TRBJ1-2): DGGITQSPKYLFRKEGQNVTLSCEQNLNHDAMYWYRQDPGQGLRLIYYSQIVNDFQKGDIAEGYSVSREKKESFPLTVTSAQKNPTAFYLCATPTGGADYGYTFGSGTRLTVV.

The chain has TRBV11-2 and TRBJ2-7; TRBD2 matches at 11 bases. Germline V gives CDR1 SGHAT, CDR2 FQNNGV. CDR3 length: 16 amino acids. The V gene end was trimmed by 2 bases and the J gene end by 2 bases; junction bases not matched to a gene: 5. This CDR3 reads CASSLSSGGIPYEQYF. The CDR3, as DNA: TGTGCCAGCAGCTTATCTAGCGGGGGGATCCCCTACGAGCAGTACTTC.

The chain has TRBV6-1 and TRBJ1-3, with D maybe TRBD1 (6 bases). Germline V gene sequence: CDR1 MNHNS, CDR2 SASEGT. Between the trimmed V and J ends, which lost 6 bases and 2 bases, there was a span of 14 bases. The CDR3 is made up of 15 amino acids. This CDR3 is CASSEQQGPGNTIYF. CDR3 nucleotides: TGTGCCAGCAGCGAACAACAGGGTCCTGGAAACACCATATATTTT.

This clone was seen ten or more times. This chain uses TRBV9 with TRBJ1-2; 7 nucleotides line up with TRBD1. The CDR3 sequence is 15 residues long. The germline gives CDR1 SGDLS, CDR2 YYNGEE. The ends lost 3 bases at V and 3 bases at J; junction bases unmatched: 8. CDR3 sequence reads: CASSARGQSDYGYTF. The DNA of the CDR3 is TGTGCCAGCAGCGCCCGGGGACAGTCGGACTATGGCTACACCTTC. The variable domain in full, with the rest retrieved from reference TRBV9 and TRBJ1-2, is DSGVTQTPKHLITATGQRVTLRCSPRSGDLSVYWYQQSLDQGLQFLIQYYNGEERAKGNILERFSAQQFPDLHSELNLSSLELGDSALYFCASSARGQSDYGYTFGSGTRLTVV.

This chain joins TRBV18 and TRBJ2-5; TRBD2 aligns across 7 bases. Germline V gene sequence: CDR1 KGHSH, CDR2 LQKENI. This CDR3 region has 14 residues. J was trimmed by 2 bases and V by 3 bases; bases with no gene match: 3. The CDR3 sequence: CASSPGTTQETQYF. In nucleotides, the CDR3 is TGTGCCAGCTCACCCGGGACTACTCAAGAGACCCAGTACTTC.

This rearrangement joins TRBV5-1 to TRBJ1-4; 10 bases map to TRBD1. Germline values: CDR1 SGHRS, CDR2 YFSETQ. The CDR3 sequence is 15 residues long. V was clipped by 3 bases and J by 7 bases; unmatched bases: 6. CDR3 nucleotides: TGCGCCAGCAGCTATGGACAGGGGGGTACTGAAAAACTGTTTTTT. Its translation: CASSYGQGGTEKLFF.

This chain links TRBV14 with TRBJ2-6; tentative D call: TRBD1 (6 bases). V shed 7 bases and J shed 2 bases, with 18 bases lying between them. Looked up from germline, CDR1 is SGHDN and CDR2 is FVKESK. This CDR3 spans 17 amino acids. The CDR3 coding sequence is TGTGCCAGCAAGTCGGGCAGGGGAGTGGCTGGGGCCAACGTCCTGACTTTC. Translating gives CASKSGRGVAGANVLTF.

CDR3 amino acids: CASSGLDGRNEQFF. The CDR3 DNA reads as TGTGCCAGCAGTGGGCTAGATGGTCGGAATGAGCAGTTCTTC. This chain uses TRBV6-4 with TRBJ2-1; D ambiguous. Trimming cost V 4 bases and J 7 bases, with 14 bases left between them. This CDR3 contains 14 residues. The germline CDR1 and CDR2 sequences are MRHNA and SNTAGT.

V gene TRBV6-4 combines with J gene TRBJ1-2, with a weak D call TRBD1 (5 bases). Trimming stripped 2 bases from V and 5 bases from J, with 9 bases between. The CDR3 runs to 13 residues. Germline CDR1 is MRHNA and CDR2 is SNTAGT. CDR3 sequence (DNA): TGTGCCAGCAGTGACCCCGGGACTTATGGCTACACCTTC. It specifies CASSDPGTYGYTF.

The V call is TRBV4-3, the J call TRBJ2-2; D perhaps matches TRBD1 (5 bases). The CDR3 has 18 residues. Looked up from germline, CDR1 is LGHNA and CDR2 is YSLEER. Trimming removed 0 bases at V and 0 bases at J, with 14 bases between. CDR3 bases: TGCGCCAGCAGCCAAGACATTAGGGGTCTAGCGAACACCGGGGAGCTGTTTTTT. It yields the protein CASSQDIRGLANTGELFF.

This clone appeared a few times. V usage is TRBV6-5 and J usage is TRBJ1-6; D uncertain. Germline loops: CDR1 MNHEY, CDR2 SVGAGI. The CDR3 covers 12 residues. The germline V and J ends were trimmed by 6 bases and 4 bases, with 4 bases remaining between them. The CDR3 DNA follows: TGTGCCAGCAGACAGTATAATTCACCCCTCCACTTT. It yields the protein CASRQYNSPLHF.

This rearrangement joins TRBV2 to TRBJ2-4, with TRBD2 identical over 12 bases. Looked up from germline, CDR1 is SNHLY and CDR2 is FYNNEI. The V gene end was trimmed by 3 bases and the J gene end by 0 bases; junction bases not matched to a gene: 9. This CDR3 is built from 19 residues. This CDR3 reads CASSEQGLAGGLAKNIQYF. The CDR3 DNA reads as TGTGCCAGCAGTGAGCAGGGCCTAGCGGGGGGGTTAGCCAAAAACATTCAGTACTTC. The whole variable domain, remainder taken from reference TRBV2 and TRBJ2-4, is EPEVTQTPSHQVTQMGQEVILRCVPISNHLYFYWYRQILGQKVEFLVSFYNNEISEKSEIFDDQFSVERPDGSNFTLKIRSTKLEDSAMYFCASSEQGLAGGLAKNIQYFGAGTRLSVL.

The CDR3 protein is CASSLGQGRLYGYTF. Written as DNA, the CDR3 is TGTGCCAGCAGCTTAGGACAGGGCCGCCTTTATGGCTACACCTTC. The chain links TRBV11-2 to TRBJ1-2, with 7 bases matching TRBD1. The trim removed 1 base at V and 5 bases at J, leaving 7 bases unmatched. Germline lookup yields CDR1 SGHAT and CDR2 FQNNGV. The CDR3 length is 15 residues. The full variable domain, its missing parts supplied by reference TRBV11-2 and TRBJ1-2, is EAGVAQSPRYKIIEKRQSVAFWCNPISGHATLYWYQQILGQGPKLLIQFQNNGVVDDSQLPKDRFSAERLKGVDSTLKIQPAKLEDSAVYLCASSLGQGRLYGYTFGSGTRLTVV.

V is TRBV5-4 and J is TRBJ2-2; a weak D match, TRBD1 (6 bases). The germline V gene encodes CDR1 SGHNT and CDR2 YYREEE (reference sequence). Trimming pared 4 bases from V and 6 bases from J, leaving 16 bases between. This CDR3 region has 15 residues. CDR3 amino acids: CASSQTGTHPGELFF. In DNA, the CDR3 is TGTGCCAGCAGCCAGACTGGGACACATCCCGGGGAGCTGTTTTTT. The full variable domain, its missing parts supplied by reference TRBV5-4 and TRBJ2-2, is ETGVTQSPTHLIKTRGQQVTLRCSSQSGHNTVSWYQQALGQGPQFIFQYYREEENGRGNFPPRFSGLQFPNYSSELNVNALELDDSALYLCASSQTGTHPGELFFGEGSRLTVL.

This clone was seen a handful of times. The chain carries TRBV12-5 and TRBJ1-1, with D perhaps matching TRBD1 (6 bases). The CDR3 spans 13 residues. Trimming left V 6 bases short and J 4 bases short, with 12 bases between. CDR1 LGHNT and CDR2 FRNRAP come from the germline V gene. CDR3 residues: CASGNRDSTEAFF. The DNA of the CDR3 is TGTGCTAGTGGAAACAGGGATAGCACTGAAGCTTTCTTT.

CDR3 region: CASSLAVTSQSYEQYF. CDR3 nucleotide sequence: TGTGCCAGCAGCCTGGCCGTGACAAGCCAATCCTACGAGCAGTACTTC. This rearrangement joins TRBV9 to TRBJ2-7; no firm D call. Trimming pared 4 bases from V and 1 base from J, leaving 18 bases between. Germline CDR1 and CDR2: SGDLS and YYNGEE. CDR3 length: 16 amino acids.

The chain joins TRBV19 to TRBJ2-7, with 8 bases lining up with TRBD1. This CDR3 is built from 13 residues. Germline V CDR1 and CDR2: LNHDA, SQIVND (reference sequence). J lost 2 bases, V lost 9 bases, and 6 bases had no gene match. As DNA, the CDR3 is TGTGCCAGCAGCCGGGACAGGACCTACGAGCAGTACTTC. Protein sequence: CASSRDRTYEQYF.